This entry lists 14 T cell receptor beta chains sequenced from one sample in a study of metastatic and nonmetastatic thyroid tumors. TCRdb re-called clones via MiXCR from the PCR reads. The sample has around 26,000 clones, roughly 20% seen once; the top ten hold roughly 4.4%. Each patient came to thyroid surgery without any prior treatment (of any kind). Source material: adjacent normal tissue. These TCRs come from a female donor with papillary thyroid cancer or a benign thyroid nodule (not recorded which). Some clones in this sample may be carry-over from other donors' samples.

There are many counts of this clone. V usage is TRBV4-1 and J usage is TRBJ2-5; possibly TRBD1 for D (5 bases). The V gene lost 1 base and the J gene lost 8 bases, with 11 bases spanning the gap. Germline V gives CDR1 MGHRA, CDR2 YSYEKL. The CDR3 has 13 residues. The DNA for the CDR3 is TGCGCCAGCAGCCAAGGGGGCCGAGTTACCCAGTACTTC. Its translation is CASSQGGRVTQYF.

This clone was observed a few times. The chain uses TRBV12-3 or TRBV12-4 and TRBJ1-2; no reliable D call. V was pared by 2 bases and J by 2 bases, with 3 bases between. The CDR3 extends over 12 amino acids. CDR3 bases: TGTGCCAGCAGTTTACAGAACTATGGCTACACCTTC. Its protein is CASSLQNYGYTF.

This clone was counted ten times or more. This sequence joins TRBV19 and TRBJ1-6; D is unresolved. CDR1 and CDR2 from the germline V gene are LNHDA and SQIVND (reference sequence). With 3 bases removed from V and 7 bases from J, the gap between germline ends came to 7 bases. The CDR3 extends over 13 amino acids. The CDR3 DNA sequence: TGTGCCAGTAGTATTGCACCCAATTCACCCCTCCACTTT. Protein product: CASSIAPNSPLHF.

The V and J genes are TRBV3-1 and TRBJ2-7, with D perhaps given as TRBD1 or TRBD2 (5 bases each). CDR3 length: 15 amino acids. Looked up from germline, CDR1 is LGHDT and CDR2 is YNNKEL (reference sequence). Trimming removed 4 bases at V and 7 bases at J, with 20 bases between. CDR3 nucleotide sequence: TGTGCCAGCAGCCTCCCGGGACCGCGCTCGGTGGAGCAGTACTTC. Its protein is CASSLPGPRSVEQYF.

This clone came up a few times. For the CDR3, the DNA is TGTGCCACCAGACTAGCGGGAGACAGTGATGAGCAGTTCTTC. This sequence encodes CATRLAGDSDEQFF. This chain uses TRBV24-1 with TRBJ2-1, with TRBD2 matching over 11 bases. The germline gives CDR1 KGHDR, CDR2 SFDVKD. The CDR3 consists of 14 residues. The ends lost 7 bases at V and 8 bases at J; junction bases unmatched: 6.

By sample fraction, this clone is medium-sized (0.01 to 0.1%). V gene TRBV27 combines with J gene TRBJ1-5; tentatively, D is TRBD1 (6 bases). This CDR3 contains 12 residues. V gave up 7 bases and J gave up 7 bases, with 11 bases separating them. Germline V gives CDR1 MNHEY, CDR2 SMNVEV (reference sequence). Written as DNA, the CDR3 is TGTGCCAGCACCACAGGGTGGCAGCCCCAGCATTTT. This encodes CASTTGWQPQHF.

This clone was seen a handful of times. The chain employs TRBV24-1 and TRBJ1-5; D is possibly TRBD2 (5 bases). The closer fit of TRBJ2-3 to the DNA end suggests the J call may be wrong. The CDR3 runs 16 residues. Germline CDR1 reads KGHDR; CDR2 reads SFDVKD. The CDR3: CATSHSLTLAGQPQYF. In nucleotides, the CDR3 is TGTGCCACCAGTCATTCCCTGACTTTGGCGGGTCAGCCCCAGTATTTT.

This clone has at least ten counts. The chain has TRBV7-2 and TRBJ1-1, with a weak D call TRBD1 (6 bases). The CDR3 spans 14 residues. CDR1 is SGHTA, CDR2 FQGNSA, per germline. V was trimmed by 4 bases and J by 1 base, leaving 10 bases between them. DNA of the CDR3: TGTGCCAGCAGCTCGTTGGGGGCGAACACTGAAGCTTTCTTT. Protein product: CASSSLGANTEAFF.

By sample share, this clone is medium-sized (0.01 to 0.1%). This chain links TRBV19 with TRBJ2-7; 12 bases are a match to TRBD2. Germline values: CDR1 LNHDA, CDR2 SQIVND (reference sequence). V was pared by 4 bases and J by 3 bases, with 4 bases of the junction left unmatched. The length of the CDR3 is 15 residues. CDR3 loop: CASSRTSGDHYEQYF. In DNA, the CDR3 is TGTGCCAGTAGTAGGACTAGCGGGGATCACTACGAGCAGTACTTC.

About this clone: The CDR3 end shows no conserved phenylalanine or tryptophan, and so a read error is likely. CDR3 sequence: CASSLRGGGEQLFY. CDR3 DNA sequence: TGTGCCAGCAGTTTACGAGGGGGCGGTGAACAACTGTTTTAT. The gene calls are TRBV28 and TRBJ1-4; TRBD1 matches 7 bases. CDR3 size: 14 residues. The germline CDR1 and CDR2 sequences are MDHEN and SYDVKM.

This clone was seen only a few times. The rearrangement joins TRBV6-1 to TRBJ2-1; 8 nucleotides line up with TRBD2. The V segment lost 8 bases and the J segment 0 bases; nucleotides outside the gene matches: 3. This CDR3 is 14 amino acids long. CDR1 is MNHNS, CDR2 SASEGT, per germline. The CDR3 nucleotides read TGTGCCAGCCAGAGCGGGAGCTCCTACAATGAGCAGTTCTTC. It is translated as CASQSGSSYNEQFF.

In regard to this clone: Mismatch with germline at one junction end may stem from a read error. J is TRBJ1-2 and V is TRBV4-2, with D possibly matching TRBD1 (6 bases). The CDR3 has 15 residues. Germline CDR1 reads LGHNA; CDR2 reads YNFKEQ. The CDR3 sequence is CASSQDREGVYCYTF. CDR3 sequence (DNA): TGTGCCAGCAGCCAAGACAGGGAGGGGGTCTATTGCTACACCTTC.

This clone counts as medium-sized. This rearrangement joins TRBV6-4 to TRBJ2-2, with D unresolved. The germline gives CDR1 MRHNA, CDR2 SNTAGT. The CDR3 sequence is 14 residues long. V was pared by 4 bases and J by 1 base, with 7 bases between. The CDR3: CASSVDQNTGELFF. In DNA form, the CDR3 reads TGTGCCAGCAGTGTGGATCAGAACACCGGGGAGCTGTTTTTT.

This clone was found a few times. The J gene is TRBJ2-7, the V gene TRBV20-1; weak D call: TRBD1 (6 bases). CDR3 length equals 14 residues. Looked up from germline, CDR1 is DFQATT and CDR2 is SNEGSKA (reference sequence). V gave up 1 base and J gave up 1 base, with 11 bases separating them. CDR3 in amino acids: CSARGTAYSYEQYF. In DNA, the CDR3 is TGCAGTGCTAGAGGGACAGCCTATTCCTACGAGCAGTACTTC.